These 3 T cell receptor beta chains came from one sample sequenced in a study of patients and donors after allogeneic stem cell transplantation. TCRdb processed the RT-PCR reads anew with MiXCR; each CDR3 protein has one entry. The table shows more than 850,000 distinct CDR3 sequences, with over 15% occurring only once. The sequencing sample was made of blood, either unsorted or a sorted T cell fraction (not recorded which). These receptors were taken from a human donor who was either an allogeneic HSCT recipient or a stem cell or donor lymphocyte infusion donor (not recorded which). It is not recorded whose cells these are; they may come from a transplant donor.

The chain uses TRBV29-1 and TRBJ1-4, with D perhaps TRBD1 (5 bases). CDR1 is SQVTM, CDR2 ANQGSEA, per germline. V gave up 6 bases and J gave up 7 bases, with 18 bases separating them. The CDR3 is made up of 14 amino acids. CDR3: CSVTRTGVVEKLFF. Written as DNA, the CDR3 is TGCAGCGTCACAAGAACGGGGGTAGTTGAAAAACTGTTTTTT. Based on the CDR3 plus reference TRBV29-1 and TRBJ1-4, the full variable domain is SAVISQKPSRDICQRGTSLTIQCQVDSQVTMMFWYRQQPGQSLTLIATANQGSEATYESGFVIDKFPISRPNLTFSTLTVSNMSPEDSSIYLCSVTRTGVVEKLFFGSGTQLSVL.

This clonotype was seen a few times. The chain uses TRBV29-1 and TRBJ1-1, with D uncertain. With 2 bases removed from V and 6 bases from J, the gap between germline ends came to 10 bases. The germline V gene encodes CDR1 SQVTM and CDR2 ANQGSEA. There are 12 residues in the CDR3. The CDR3 region is CSVESGLAEAFF. The CDR3 DNA reads as TGCAGCGTTGAAAGCGGGTTAGCTGAAGCTTTCTTT.

The CDR3 sequence: CSARDQPATEAFF. CDR3 sequence (DNA): TGCAGTGCTAGAGATCAGCCGGCCACTGAAGCTTTCTTT. The chain is built from TRBV20-1 and TRBJ1-1; D ambiguous. This CDR3 region has 13 residues. The germline V and J ends were trimmed by 0 bases and 4 bases, with 9 bases remaining between them. Germline-derived CDR1 and CDR2 are DFQATT and SNEGSKA (reference sequence).